The TCR beta chain described here comes from a study of blood T cell repertoires in COVID-19. CDR1 and CDR2 from the germline V gene are WSHSY and SAAADI. The CDR3 consists of 13 residues. Trimming removed 6 bases from V and 6 bases from J; junction bases left unmatched: 2. Authors' methods: How many nucleated cells were present was estimated from reference gene primer amplification. Sequenced by immunoSEQ multiplex PCR; TCRdb stores in-frame clones only, minus some. V, J and clone size are taken as reported in that table, and D and trimming were inferred from the DNA itself. Among about 280,000 clones listed, around 89% were seen once.

Material: PBMCs or T cells enriched from blood (not recorded which). The sequence was collected from a woman aged 25 to 39 with acute COVID-19. This sequence joins TRBV10-2 and TRBJ1-4; 9 positions agree with TRBD1. CDR3 sequence reads: CASRQGADEKLFF. The CDR3 nucleotides read TGCGCCAGCAGACAGGGGGCTGATGAAAAACTGTTTTTT.